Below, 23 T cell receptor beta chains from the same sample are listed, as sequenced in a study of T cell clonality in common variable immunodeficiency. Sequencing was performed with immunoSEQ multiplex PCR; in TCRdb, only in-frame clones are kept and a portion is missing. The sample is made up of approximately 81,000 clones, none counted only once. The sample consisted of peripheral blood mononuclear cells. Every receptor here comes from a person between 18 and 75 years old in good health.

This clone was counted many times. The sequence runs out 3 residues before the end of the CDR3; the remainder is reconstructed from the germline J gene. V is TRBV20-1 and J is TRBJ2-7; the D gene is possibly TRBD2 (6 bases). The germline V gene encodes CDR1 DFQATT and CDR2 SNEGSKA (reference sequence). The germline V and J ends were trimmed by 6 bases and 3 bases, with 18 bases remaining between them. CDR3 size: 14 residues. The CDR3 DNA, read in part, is TGCAGTGCCGTAAGTCTGACGGGGGACTACGAG. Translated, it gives CSAVSLTGDYE. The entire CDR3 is CSAVSLTGDYEQYF.

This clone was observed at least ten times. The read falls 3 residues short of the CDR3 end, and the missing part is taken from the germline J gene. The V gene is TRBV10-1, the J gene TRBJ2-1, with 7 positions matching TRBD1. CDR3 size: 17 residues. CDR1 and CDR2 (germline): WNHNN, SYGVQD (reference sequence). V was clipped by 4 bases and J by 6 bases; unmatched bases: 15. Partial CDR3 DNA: TGCGCCAGCAGTGGAATCGGACAGGCCGACCGGAGCAATGAG. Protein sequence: CASSGIGQADRSNE. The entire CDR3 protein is CASSGIGQADRSNEQFF.

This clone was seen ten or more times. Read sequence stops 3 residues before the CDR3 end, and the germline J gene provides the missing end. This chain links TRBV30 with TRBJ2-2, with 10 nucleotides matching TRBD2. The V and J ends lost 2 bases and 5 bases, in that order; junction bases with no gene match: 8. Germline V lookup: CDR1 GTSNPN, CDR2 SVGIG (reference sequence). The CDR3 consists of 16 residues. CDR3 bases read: TGTGCCTGGAGTTCCTTGGCTAGCGGGAGAACCGGGGAG. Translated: CAWSSLASGRTGE. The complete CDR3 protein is CAWSSLASGRTGELFF.

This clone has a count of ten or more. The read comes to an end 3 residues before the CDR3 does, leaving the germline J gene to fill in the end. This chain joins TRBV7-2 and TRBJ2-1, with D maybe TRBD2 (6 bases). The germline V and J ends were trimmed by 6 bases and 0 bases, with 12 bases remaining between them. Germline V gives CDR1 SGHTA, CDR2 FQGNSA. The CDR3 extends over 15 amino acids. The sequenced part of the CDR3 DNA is TGTGCCAGCAGTAGGGACTTGCTCTCCTACAATGAG. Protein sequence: CASSRDLLSYNE. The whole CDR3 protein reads CASSRDLLSYNEQFF.

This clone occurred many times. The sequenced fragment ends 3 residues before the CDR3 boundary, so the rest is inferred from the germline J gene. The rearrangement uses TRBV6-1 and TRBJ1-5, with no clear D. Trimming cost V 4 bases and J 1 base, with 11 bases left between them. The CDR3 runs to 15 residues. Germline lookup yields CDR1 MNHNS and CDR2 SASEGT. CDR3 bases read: TGTGCCAGCAGTGTCGATCGGGTCAGCAATCAGCCC. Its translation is CASSVDRVSNQP. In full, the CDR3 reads CASSVDRVSNQPQHF.

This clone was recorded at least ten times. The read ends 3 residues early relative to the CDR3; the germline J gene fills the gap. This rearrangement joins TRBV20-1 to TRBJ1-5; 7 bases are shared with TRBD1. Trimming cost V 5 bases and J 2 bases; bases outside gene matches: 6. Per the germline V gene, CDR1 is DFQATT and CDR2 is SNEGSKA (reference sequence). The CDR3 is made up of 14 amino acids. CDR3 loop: CSAPEDRGNQPQHF. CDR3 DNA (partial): TGCAGTGCTCCAGAAGACAGGGGCAATCAGCCC.

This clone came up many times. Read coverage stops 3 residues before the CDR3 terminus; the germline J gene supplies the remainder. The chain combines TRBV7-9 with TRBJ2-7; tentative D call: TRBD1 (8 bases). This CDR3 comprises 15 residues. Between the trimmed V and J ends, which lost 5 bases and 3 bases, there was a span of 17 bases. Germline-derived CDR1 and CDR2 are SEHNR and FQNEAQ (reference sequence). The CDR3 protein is CASSPLQGGDYEQYF. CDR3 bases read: TGTGCCAGCAGCCCACTACAGGGGGGGGACTACGAG.

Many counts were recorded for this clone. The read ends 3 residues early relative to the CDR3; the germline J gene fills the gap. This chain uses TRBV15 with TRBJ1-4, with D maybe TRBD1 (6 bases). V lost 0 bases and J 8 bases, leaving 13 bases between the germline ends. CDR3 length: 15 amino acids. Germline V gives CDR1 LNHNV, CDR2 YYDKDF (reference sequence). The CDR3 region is CATSRDRGAREKLFF. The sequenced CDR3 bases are TGTGCCACCAGCAGAGATCGGGGGGCGCGGGAAAAA.

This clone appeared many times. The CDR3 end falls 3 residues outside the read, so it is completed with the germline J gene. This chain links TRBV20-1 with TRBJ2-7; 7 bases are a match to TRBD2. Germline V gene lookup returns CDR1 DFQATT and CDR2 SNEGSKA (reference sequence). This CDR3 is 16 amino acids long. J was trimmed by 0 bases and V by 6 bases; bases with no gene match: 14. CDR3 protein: CSANHYLRTSSYEQYF. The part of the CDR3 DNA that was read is TGCAGTGCAAATCACTACTTAAGGACTAGCTCCTACGAG.

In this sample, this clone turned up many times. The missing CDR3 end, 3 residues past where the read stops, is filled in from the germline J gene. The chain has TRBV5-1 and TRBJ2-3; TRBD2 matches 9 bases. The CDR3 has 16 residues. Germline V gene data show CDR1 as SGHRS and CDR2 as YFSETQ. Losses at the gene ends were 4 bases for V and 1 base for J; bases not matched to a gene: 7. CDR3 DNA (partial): TGCGCCAGCAGCCCGGGGGTAGCGGGAGGCACAGATACG. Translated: CASSPGVAGGTDT. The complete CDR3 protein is CASSPGVAGGTDTQYF.

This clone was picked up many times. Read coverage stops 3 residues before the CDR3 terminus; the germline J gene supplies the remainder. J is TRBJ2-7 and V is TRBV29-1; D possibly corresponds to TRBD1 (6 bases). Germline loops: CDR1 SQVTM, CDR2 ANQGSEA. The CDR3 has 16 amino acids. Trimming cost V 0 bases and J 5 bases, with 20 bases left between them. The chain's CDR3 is CSVEDGAGVQFNEQYF. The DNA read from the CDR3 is TGCAGCGTTGAAGATGGGGCAGGGGTACAGTTCAACGAG.

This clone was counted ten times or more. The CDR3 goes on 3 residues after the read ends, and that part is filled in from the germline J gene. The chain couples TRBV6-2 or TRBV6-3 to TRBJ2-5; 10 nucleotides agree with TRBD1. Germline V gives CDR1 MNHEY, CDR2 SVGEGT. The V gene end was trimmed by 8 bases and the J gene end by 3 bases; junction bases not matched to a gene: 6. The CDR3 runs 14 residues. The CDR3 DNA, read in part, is TGTGCCAGCTGCAGGGACAGGGGTGAAGAGACC. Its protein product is CASCRDRGEET. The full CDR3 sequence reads CASCRDRGEETQYF.

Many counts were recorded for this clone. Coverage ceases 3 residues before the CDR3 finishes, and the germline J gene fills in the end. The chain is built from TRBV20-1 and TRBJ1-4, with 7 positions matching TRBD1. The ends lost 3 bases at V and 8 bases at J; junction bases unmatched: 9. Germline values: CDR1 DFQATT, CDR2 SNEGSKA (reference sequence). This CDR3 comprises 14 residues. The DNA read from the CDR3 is TGCAGTGCTAGGAGACAGGGAGGACGGGAAAAA. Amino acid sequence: CSARRQGGREK. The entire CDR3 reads CSARRQGGREKLFF.

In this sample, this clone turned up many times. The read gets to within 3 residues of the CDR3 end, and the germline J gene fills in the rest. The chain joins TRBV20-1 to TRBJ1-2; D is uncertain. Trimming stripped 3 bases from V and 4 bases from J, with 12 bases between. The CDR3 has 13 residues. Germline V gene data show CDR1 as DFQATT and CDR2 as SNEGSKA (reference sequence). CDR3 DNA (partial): TGCAGTGCTAGTCCGCTGGGCGCCTATGGC. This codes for CSASPLGAYG. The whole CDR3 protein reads CSASPLGAYGYTF.

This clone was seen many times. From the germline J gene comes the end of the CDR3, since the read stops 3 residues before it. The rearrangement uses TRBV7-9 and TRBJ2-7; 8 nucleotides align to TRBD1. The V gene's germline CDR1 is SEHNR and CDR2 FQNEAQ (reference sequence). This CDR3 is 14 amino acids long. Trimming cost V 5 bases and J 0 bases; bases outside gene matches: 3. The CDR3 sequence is CASSGTGISYEQYF. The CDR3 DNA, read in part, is TGTGCCAGCAGCGGGACAGGTATCTCCTACGAG.

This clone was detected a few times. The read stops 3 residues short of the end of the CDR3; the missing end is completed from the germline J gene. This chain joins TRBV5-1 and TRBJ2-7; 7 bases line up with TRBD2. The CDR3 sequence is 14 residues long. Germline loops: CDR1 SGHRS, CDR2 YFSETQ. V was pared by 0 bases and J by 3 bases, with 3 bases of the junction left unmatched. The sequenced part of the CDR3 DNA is TGCGCCAGCAGCTTGGGACCTAGCGGCTACGAG. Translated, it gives CASSLGPSGYE. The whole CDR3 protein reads CASSLGPSGYEQYF.

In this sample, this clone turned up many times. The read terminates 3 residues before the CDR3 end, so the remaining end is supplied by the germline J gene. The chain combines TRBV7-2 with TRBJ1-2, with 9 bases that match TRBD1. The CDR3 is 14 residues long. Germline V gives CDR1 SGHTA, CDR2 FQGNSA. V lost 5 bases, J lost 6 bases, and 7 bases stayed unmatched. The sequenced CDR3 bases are TGTGCCAGCAGCGTTTACCGGGACAGGGATGGC. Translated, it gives CASSVYRDRDG. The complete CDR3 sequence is CASSVYRDRDGYTF.

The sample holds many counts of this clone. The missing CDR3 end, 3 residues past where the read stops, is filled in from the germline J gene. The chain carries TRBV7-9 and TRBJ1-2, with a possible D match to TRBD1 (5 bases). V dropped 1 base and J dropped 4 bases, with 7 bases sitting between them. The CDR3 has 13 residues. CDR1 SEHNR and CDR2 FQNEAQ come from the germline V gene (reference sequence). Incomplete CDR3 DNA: TGTGCCAGCAGCTTAGACAGGCCCTATGGC. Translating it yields CASSLDRPYG. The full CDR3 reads CASSLDRPYGYTF.

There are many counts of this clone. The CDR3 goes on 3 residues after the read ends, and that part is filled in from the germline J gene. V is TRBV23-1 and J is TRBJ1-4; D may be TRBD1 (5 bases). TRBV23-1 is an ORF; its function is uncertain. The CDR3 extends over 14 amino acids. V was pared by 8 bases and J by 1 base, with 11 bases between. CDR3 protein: CASGSGRTNEKLFF. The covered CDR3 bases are TGCGCCAGCGGATCAGGGAGAACTAATGAAAAA.

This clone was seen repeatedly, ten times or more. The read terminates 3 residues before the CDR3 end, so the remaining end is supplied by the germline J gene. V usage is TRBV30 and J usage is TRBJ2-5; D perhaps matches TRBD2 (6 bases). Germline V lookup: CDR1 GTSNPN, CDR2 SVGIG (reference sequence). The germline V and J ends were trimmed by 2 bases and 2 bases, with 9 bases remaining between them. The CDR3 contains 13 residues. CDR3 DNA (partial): TGTGCCTGGAGTCAGGGAGGTCAAGAGACC. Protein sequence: CAWSQGGQET. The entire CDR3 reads CAWSQGGQETQYF.

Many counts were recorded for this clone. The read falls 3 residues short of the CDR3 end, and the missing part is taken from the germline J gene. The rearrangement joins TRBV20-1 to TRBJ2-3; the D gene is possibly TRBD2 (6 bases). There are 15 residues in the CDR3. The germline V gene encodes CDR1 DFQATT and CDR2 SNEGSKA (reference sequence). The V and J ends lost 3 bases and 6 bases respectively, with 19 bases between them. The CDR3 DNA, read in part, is TGCAGTGCTAGGAACCGGGACTCCGGGTGGGATACG. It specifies CSARNRDSGWDT. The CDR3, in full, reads CSARNRDSGWDTQYF.

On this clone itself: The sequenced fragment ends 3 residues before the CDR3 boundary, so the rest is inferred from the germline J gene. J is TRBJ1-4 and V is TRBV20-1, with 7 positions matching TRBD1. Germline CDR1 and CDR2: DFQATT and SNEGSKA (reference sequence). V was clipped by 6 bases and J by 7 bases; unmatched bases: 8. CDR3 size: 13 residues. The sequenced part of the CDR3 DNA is TGCAGTGCGTCCGGGACAGTGGCTGAAAAA. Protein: CSASGTVAEK. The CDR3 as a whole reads CSASGTVAEKLFF.

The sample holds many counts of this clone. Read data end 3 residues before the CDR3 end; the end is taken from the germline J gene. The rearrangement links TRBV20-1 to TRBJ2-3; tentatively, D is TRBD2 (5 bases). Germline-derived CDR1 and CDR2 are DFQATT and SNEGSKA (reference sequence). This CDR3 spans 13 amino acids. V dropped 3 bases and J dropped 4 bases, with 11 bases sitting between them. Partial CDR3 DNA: TGCAGTGCTAGCTCACTAGGTCCAGATACG. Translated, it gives CSASSLGPDT. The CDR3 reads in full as CSASSLGPDTQYF.